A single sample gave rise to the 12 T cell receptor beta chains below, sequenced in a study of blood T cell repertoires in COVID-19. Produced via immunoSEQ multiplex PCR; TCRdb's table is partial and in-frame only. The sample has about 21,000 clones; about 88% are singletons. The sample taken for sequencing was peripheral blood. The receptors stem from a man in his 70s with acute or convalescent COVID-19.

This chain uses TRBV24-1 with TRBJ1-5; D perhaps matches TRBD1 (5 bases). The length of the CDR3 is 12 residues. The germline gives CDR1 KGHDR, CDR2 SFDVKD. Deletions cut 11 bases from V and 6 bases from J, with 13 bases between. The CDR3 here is CAISGGSQPQHF. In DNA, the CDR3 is TGTGCCATTAGTGGGGGGAGTCAGCCCCAGCATTTT.

In nucleotides, the CDR3 is TGTGCCAGCAGCTTAAGGGGGTATTCCACTGAAGCTTTCTTT. Translating gives CASSLRGYSTEAFF. The chain employs TRBV7-9 and TRBJ1-1; D may be TRBD1 (6 bases). Looked up from germline, CDR1 is SEHNR and CDR2 is FQNEAQ (reference sequence). This CDR3 comprises 14 residues. The V gene lost 2 bases and the J gene lost 4 bases, with 11 bases spanning the gap.

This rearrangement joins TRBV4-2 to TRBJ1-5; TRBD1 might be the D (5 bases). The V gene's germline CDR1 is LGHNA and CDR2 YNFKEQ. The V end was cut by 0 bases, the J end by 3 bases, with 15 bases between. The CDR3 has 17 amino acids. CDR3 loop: CASSQDQRRGTNQPQHF. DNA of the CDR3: TGTGCCAGCAGCCAAGATCAGAGGAGGGGAACCAATCAGCCCCAGCATTTT.

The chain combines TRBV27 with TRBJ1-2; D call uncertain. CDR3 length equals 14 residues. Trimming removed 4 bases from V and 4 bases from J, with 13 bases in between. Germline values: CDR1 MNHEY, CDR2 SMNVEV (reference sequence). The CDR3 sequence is CASSWGAEAYGYTF. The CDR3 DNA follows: TGTGCCAGCAGTTGGGGAGCGGAGGCCTATGGCTACACCTTC.

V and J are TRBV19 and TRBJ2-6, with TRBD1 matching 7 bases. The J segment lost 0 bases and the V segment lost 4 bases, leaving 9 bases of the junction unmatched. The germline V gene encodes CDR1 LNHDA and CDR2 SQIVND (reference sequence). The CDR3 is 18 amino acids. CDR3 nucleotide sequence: TGTGCCAGTAGTAACAGGGGAACCATTAGCTCTGGGGCCAACGTCCTGACTTTC. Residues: CASSNRGTISSGANVLTF.

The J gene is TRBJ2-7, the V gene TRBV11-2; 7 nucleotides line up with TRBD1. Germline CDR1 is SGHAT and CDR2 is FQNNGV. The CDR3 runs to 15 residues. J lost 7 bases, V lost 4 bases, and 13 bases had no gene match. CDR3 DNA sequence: TGTGCCAGCAGCTCGCCAGGGGGTAGGTGGCGTGAGCAGTACTTC. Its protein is CASSSPGGRWREQYF.

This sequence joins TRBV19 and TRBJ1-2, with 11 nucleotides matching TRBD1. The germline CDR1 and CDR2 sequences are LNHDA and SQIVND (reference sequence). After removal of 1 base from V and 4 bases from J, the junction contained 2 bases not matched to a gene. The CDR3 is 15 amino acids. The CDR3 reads CASSIAGTGGYGYTF. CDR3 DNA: TGTGCCAGTAGTATAGCCGGGACAGGGGGCTATGGCTACACCTTC.

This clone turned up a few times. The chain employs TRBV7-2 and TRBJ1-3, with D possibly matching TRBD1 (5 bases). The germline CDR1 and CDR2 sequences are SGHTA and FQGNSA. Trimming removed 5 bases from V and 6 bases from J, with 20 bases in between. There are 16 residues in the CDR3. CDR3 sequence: CASSPRQLNGLNTIYF. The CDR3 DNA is TGTGCCAGCAGCCCCCGACAGTTAAATGGGTTAAACACCATATATTTT.

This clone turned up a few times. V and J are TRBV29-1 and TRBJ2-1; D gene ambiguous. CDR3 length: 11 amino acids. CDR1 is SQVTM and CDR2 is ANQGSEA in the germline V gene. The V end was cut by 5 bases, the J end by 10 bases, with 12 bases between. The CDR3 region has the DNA TGCAGCGTTCCGAAGACACACGAGCAGTTCTTC. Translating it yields CSVPKTHEQFF.

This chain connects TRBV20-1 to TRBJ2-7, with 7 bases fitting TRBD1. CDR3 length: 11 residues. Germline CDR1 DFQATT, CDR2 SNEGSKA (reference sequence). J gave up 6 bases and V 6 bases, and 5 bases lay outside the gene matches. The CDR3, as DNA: TGCAGTGCGCGACAGGGCGGCGAGCAGTACTTC. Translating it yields CSARQGGEQYF.

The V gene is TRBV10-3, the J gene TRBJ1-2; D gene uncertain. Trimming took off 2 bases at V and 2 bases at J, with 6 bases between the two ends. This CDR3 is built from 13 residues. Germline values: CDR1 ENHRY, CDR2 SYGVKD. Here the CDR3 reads CAISEERNYGYTF. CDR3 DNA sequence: TGTGCCATCAGTGAGGAGCGAAACTATGGCTACACCTTC.

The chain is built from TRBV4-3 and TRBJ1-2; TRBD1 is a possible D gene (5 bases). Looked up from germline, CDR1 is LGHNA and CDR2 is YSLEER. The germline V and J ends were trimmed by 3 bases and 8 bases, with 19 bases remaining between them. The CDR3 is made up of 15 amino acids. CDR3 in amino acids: CASSQGTFLGKGYTF. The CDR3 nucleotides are TGCGCCAGCAGCCAGGGGACTTTCCTCGGGAAGGGCTACACCTTC.